The 6 T cell receptor beta chains presented below share a single source sample, sequenced in a study of beta chain features in type 1 diabetes. TCRB transcripts that were expressed got sequenced, as all of the isolated RNA had been reverse transcribed. Sequenced by immunoSEQ multiplex PCR; TCRdb stores in-frame clones only, minus some. Among 400,000 to 550,000 clones listed, approximately 10% were seen once. Sequenced input: naive CD4+ T cells from blood. These receptors were taken from a woman between 18 and 30 years old in good health.

This clone has more than one count but fewer than ten. The chain employs TRBV7-9 and TRBJ2-5; possibly TRBD1 for D (6 bases). V lost 6 bases and J lost 2, with 10 bases in between. Germline V CDR1 and CDR2: SEHNR, FQNEAQ (reference sequence). This CDR3 region has 13 residues. The CDR3 region has the DNA TGTGCCAGCAGACGCCAGGGGCAAGAGACCCAGTACTTC. Protein: CASRRQGQETQYF.

This CDR3 is CASKTLQGANTEAFF. In nucleotides, the CDR3 is TGTGCCAGCAAGACCTTACAGGGAGCGAACACTGAAGCTTTCTTT. The rearrangement uses TRBV7-9 and TRBJ1-1, with a tentative D call TRBD1 (6 bases). The CDR3 totals 15 residues. Germline CDR1 is SEHNR and CDR2 is FQNEAQ (reference sequence). The ends were cut back, 7 bases at V and 1 base at J, with 16 bases in the middle.

This clone has a handful of counts. This sequence joins TRBV29-1 and TRBJ2-7, with D tentatively TRBD1 (6 bases). Deletions cut 7 bases from V and 11 bases from J, with 18 bases between. CDR1 SQVTM and CDR2 ANQGSEA come from the germline V gene. There are 11 residues in the CDR3. The CDR3 region is CSAVTGHREYV. Here the CDR3 DNA reads TGCAGCGCTGTGACAGGCCACCGGGAGTACGTC.

The J gene is TRBJ2-5, the V gene TRBV30; 12 positions match TRBD2. The V gene end was trimmed by 4 bases and the J gene end by 4 bases; junction bases not matched to a gene: 4. This CDR3 has 14 residues. Germline-derived CDR1 and CDR2 are GTSNPN and SVGIG (reference sequence). As DNA, the CDR3 is TGTGCCTGGACTGGACTAGCGGGAAGAGAGACCCAGTACTTC. Protein sequence: CAWTGLAGRETQYF.

This clone was recorded a few times. This chain links TRBV27 with TRBJ2-1; D unclear. Germline V gene lookup returns CDR1 MNHEY and CDR2 SMNVEV (reference sequence). Deletions cut 5 bases from V and 6 bases from J, with 14 bases between. The CDR3 spans 14 residues. The CDR3 loop is CASSGTAVPNEQFF. The DNA for the CDR3 is TGTGCCAGCAGTGGTACGGCGGTTCCCAATGAGCAGTTCTTC.

The chain couples TRBV14 to TRBJ1-4; the D gene is possibly TRBD1 (5 bases). The CDR3 has 15 residues. The germline V gene encodes CDR1 SGHDN and CDR2 FVKESK. V was clipped by 3 bases and J by 0 bases, with 8 bases between them. CDR3 nucleotides: TGTGCCAGCAGCCATCGACAGTCAACTAATGAAAAACTGTTTTTT. It translates to CASSHRQSTNEKLFF.